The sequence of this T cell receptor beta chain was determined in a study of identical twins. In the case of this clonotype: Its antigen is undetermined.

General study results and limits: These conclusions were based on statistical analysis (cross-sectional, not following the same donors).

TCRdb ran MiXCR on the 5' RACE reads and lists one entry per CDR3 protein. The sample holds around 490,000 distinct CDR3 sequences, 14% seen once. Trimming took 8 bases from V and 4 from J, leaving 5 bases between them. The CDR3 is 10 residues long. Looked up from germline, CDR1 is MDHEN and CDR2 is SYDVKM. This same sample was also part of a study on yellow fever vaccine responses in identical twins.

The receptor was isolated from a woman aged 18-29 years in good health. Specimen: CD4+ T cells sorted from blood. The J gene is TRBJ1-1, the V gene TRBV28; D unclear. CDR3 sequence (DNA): TGTGCCAGCCTGAGCACTGAAGCTTTCTTT. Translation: CASLSTEAFF.